These T cell receptor beta chains were read from a single sample in a study of T cell responses to AZD1222 COVID-19 vaccine. Data came from immunoSEQ multiplex PCR; TCRdb stores just in-frame clones and leaves some out. The sample records roughly 150,000 clones, around 88% being singletons. The specimen was peripheral blood, collected 28 days after the second AZD1222 dose. The receptors were gathered from an adult who received the AZD1222 COVID-19 vaccine. CDR3s include the opening cysteine and the closing phenylalanine or tryptophan. A D gene is named only where the DNA matches it firmly. For some rows the clone size is stated as once, few or many, or as a class when expanded; others skip it.

cdr3_length j_call v_call clone_size d_call cdr3_aa cdr3_nt
15 TRBJ1-1 TRBV5-6 once TRBD1 CASRSDRAGYTEAFF TGTGCCAGCAGGTCCGACAGGGCGGGGTACACTGAAGCTTTCTTT
13 TRBJ1-5 TRBV2 - - CASGDFGNQPQHF TGTGCCAGCGGGGATTTTGGCAATCAGCCCCAGCATTTT
13 TRBJ1-1 TRBV3-1/TRBV3-2 - - CASSRPQGTEAFF TGTGCCAGCAGCCGCCCCCAGGGAACTGAAGCTTTCTTT
18 TRBJ2-2 TRBV18 - TRBD2 CASSPYGLAGGPIGELFF TGTGCCAGCTCACCCTACGGACTAGCGGGGGGGCCAATCGGGGAGCTGTTTTTT
16 TRBJ2-7 TRBV5-8 - - CASSLLTYREFHEQYF TGTGCCAGCAGCTTGCTGACGTACAGGGAATTCCACGAGCAGTACTTC
12 TRBJ1-6 TRBV6-2/TRBV6-3 - - CASSYGSGGVHF TGTGCCAGCAGTTACGGGAGCGGCGGGGTCCACTTT
15 TRBJ2-3 TRBV3-1/TRBV3-2 - - CASSPGGLTADTQYF TGTGCCAGCAGCCCTGGCGGTTTAACGGCAGATACGCAGTATTTT
14 TRBJ1-2 TRBV3-1/TRBV3-2 - - CASGKRGSGYGYTF TGTGCCAGCGGAAAAAGGGGTTCAGGCTATGGCTACACCTTC
15 TRBJ2-3 TRBV11-2 - - CATREWGASTDTQYF TGTGCCACTCGTGAGTGGGGGGCCAGCACAGATACGCAGTATTTT
13 TRBJ2-3 TRBV4-3 - - CASSQDYTDTQYF TGCGCCAGCAGCCAGGACTACACAGATACGCAGTATTTT
15 TRBJ1-4 TRBV3-1/TRBV3-2 once - CASSRAGLQGEKLFF TGTGCCAGCAGCCGGGCGGGGCTCCAGGGAGAAAAACTGTTTTTT
13 TRBJ1-2 TRBV12-3/TRBV12-4 - - CASSRDVGYGYTF TGTGCCAGCAGCCGGGACGTCGGCTATGGCTACACCTTC
13 TRBJ1-2 TRBV7-9 - - CASSPGHNYGYTF TGTGCCAGCAGTCCGGGACACAACTATGGCTACACCTTC
17 TRBJ2-3 TRBV4-1 few - CASSQVEATSSTDTQYF TGCGCCAGCAGCCAAGTGGAGGCGACCTCTAGCACAGATACGCAGTATTTT
16 TRBJ2-1 TRBV7-9 - TRBD2 CASSRWTSGALNEQFF TGTGCCAGCAGCAGATGGACTAGCGGGGCTCTGAATGAGCAGTTCTTC
11 TRBJ2-1 TRBV5-4 once - CASSFRDEQFF TGTGCCAGCAGCTTCCGGGATGAGCAGTTCTTC
14 TRBJ1-1 TRBV18 few TRBD1 CASSVTGGWTEAFF TGTGCCAGCTCAGTTACAGGGGGCTGGACTGAAGCTTTCTTT